The 2 T cell receptor beta chains listed next were all sequenced from one sample in a study of spatial heterogeneity in lung cancer. Sample time point: blood at routine non-recurrence follow-up after resection. Unsorted whole RNA of tumor, nontumor lung or frozen PBMC was sequenced. TCRdb reanalysed the 5' RACE reads using MiXCR and keeps one entry per CDR3 protein. The sample lists 25,000 to 30,000 distinct CDR3 sequences, 4.5% to 7.5% occurring once. The input for sequencing was PBMCs, taken at follow-up. The receptors derive from a male donor with early-stage non-small cell lung cancer.

Remarks on this clonotype: A much larger clone differs from this one at a single base, so this may be a read error. The CDR3 protein is CSAGRSFEAFF. The CDR3 DNA follows: TGCAGTGCTGGCAGGTCGTTCGAAGCTTTCTTT. The rearrangement joins TRBV20-1 to TRBJ1-1; the D is unclear. The CDR3 is made up of 11 amino acids. Germline V gene lookup returns CDR1 DFQATT and CDR2 SNEGSKA (reference sequence). Trimming left V 5 bases short and J 8 bases short, with 12 bases between.

The table lists this clonotype with many counts. The chain is built from TRBV19 and TRBJ1-3, with a weak D call TRBD1 (5 bases). Germline CDR1 and CDR2: LNHDA and SQIVND (reference sequence). Trimming left V 5 bases short and J 1 base short, with 12 bases between. The CDR3 is 15 residues long. The CDR3 loop reads CASSLDGASGNTIYF. CDR3 nucleotides: TGTGCCAGTAGTCTGGACGGGGCTTCTGGAAACACCATATATTTT.